This TCR beta chain was sequenced for a study of CD8+CD57+ T cells in acquired aplastic anemia. Study overall: Sorting CD4+ and CD8+ cells gave DNA averaging around 3 ug.

Points on this clonotype: Its antigen remains unidentified.

Study conclusions and caveats: In CD8+ cells, Simpson's diversity showed no significant difference between patients and controls.

Genomic DNA, the template, was used for profiling of the TCR beta VDJ and CDR3. TCRdb used MiXCR to reprocess the reads, holding one entry per CDR3 protein. The sample gives roughly 130,000 distinct CDR3 sequences, 48% of which show up once; about 2.5% is in the top ten. Germline V gene data show CDR1 as SGHAT and CDR2 as FQDESV (reference sequence). CDR3 length: 18 residues. Trimming took 0 bases from V and 0 from J; bases not matched to a gene: 4. The chain carries TRBV11-1 and TRBJ2-1, with 11 bases that match TRBD1. The sequence came from a human donor in good health, serving as a control. Source material: sorted CD4+, CD8+, or CD8+CD57+ T cells (not recorded which) from PBMCs. CDR3 bases: TGTGCCAGCAGCTTAGCTGTCGGGACAGGGGGCTCCTACAATGAGCAGTTCTTC. Translated, it gives CASSLAVGTGGSYNEQFF.